Sequencing of this T cell receptor (beta chain) was carried out in a study of T cells in Graves' hyperthyroidism and ophthalmopathy (dated by TCRdb to the late 2010s). Regarding the complete study: Peripheral blood was collected at initial diagnosis, before any treatment. In addition, the study compared T-cell repertoires in thyroid tissue and in blood from roughly 6 Graves' hyperthyroidism patients. TCR V-J signatures able to tell the groups apart were searched for in a discovery cohort of 100 patients, of whom over 40 had Graves' ophthalmopathy and about 60 had stable Graves' hyperthyroidism. Once sampling was done, hyperthyroidism patients were given methimazole at a starting dose of 30 mg daily, whereas ophthalmopathy patients were given high-dose intravenous methylprednisolone. The 95 to 100 discovery patients were randomly divided into training and test sets at a 7:3 ratio. An independent validation cohort of under 20 hyperthyroidism patients and approximately 15 patients who later progressed to ophthalmopathy tested prospective prediction of ophthalmopathy. The paper describes TCR Vbeta CDR3 sequencing of 135 peripheral blood samples, made up of 43 ophthalmopathy patients, approximately 76 hyperthyroidism patients and approximately 17 progressor patients. What the study reported, not specific to this receptor: Most expanded thyroid clonotypes (frequency above 0.001) were also detected in blood, suggesting blood repertoires may reflect thyroid immune responses. No statistical method was used to fix the sample size in advance, and group allocation was not hidden from the investigators. In validation, progression to ophthalmopathy was predicted by the model with 70.59% sensitivity and 72% to 80% specificity, a median of approximately 6.5 months before onset. A 13 V-J signature model separated ophthalmopathy from stable hyperthyroidism, with 87.88% sensitivity and around 84% specificity in cross-validation and 80%/75% in testing.

Graves' hyperthyroidism was defined as stable when no progression to ophthalmopathy occurred over 18 months of follow-up. Hyperthyroidism patients were newly diagnosed, had a disease duration of under 2 months, and were aged 18 to 65 years. Exclusion was applied to patients with uncontrolled infections, other autoimmune diseases, pregnancy or lactation. Clinical symptoms, serum thyroxine and TRAb, thyroid ultrasound, and orbital computed tomography formed the basis for the diagnoses. PBMCs were separated from roughly 10 ml of fresh peripheral blood using Ficoll-Paque density gradient centrifugation. Trizol reagent was used to extract total RNA, and RNA quality was then checked on an Agilent 2100 Bioanalyzer. Unmatched junction bases come to 8, with V trimmed by 2 bases and J by 10 bases. From the cysteine up to the phenylalanine, the CDR3 has a length of 14 residues. The entry retains the CDR3 DNA only, 42 bases that are in frame from base 1. Looking up the germline V gene yields CDR1 SGHTA and CDR2 FQGNSA.

On this clonotype: It lacks a known antigen. The input lacks base qualities; no much larger clone sits a single base away.

The TCR beta CDR3 regions were amplified from the RNA transcripts. The first round of RT-PCR for the TCR CDR3 was performed with the HTBI primer set and the Qiagen OneStep RT-PCR kit. Libraries were constructed in a second round of multiplex PCR, after which size selection and purification were carried out. Sequencing of the libraries was done on an Illumina HiSeq2000 using paired-end 100 bp reads. On the authors' methods: SOAPnuke was used to process the raw data, removing reads that contained adapters or uncalled bases, had a mean Phred below 15, or lacked an exact match to the constant primer or identifier. COPE v1.2.5 was used to merge high-quality paired reads, and clonotypes were defined as unique nucleotide sequences. Clonotypes were aligned to IMGT TRBV, TRBD and TRBJ reference segments using MiTCR v1.1. Only V-J combinations with frequency above 0.0001, covering approximately 99% of repertoires, were analysed. A TCS score was defined as the ratio of F50 (clonal expansion) to E x V (chaos), with BLOSUM62-based TCRdist applied between CDR3 peptides within each V-J. Welch's t-statistics and random forest reduced 514 V-J features to roughly 13, which were used in a naive Bayes classifier (R e1071). Using fastp trimming at Q25 and MiXCR clonotype assembly, TCRdb reanalyzed the public sequencing data and kept in-frame beta chains. Entries are consolidated by CDR3 protein sequence, retaining the most common genes and DNA. The authors' filters were not applied to this entry. This sample is represented by about 400,000 distinct CDR3 sequences; 15% of them were singletons. Together, the top ten hold approximately 32% of the sample.

The specimen sequenced was blood. The chain is assembled from TRBV7-2 and TRBJ2-1; 7 nucleotides in the junction match TRBD1. The TCR sequence derives from a woman aged 25 to 39 with Graves' hyperthyroidism. The bases read TGTGCCAGCAGCTTAAGGACAGGTCCGGGGGAGCAGTTCTTC. Translated, this gives CASSLRTGPGEQFF. The entire variable domain, with the stretches around the CDR3 drawn from the reference TRBV7-2 and TRBJ2-1 proteins, is GAGVSQSPSNKVTEKGKDVELRCDPISGHTALYWYRQSLGQGLEFLIYFQGNSAPDKSGLPSDRFSAERTGGSVSTLTIQRTQQEDSAVYLCASSLRTGPGEQFFGPGTRLTVL.